Presented here are 16 T cell receptor beta chains from one specimen sequenced in a study of cytomegalovirus exposure and HLA in healthy donors. This table comes from immunoSEQ multiplex PCR, and its TCRdb copy is limited to in-frame clones, with some not included. The sample includes a few hundred thousand clones, about nine tenths of them seen just once. Material for sequencing was PBMCs. The receptors were sampled from a woman aged 18-35 years in good health and CMV-seronegative.

The V call is TRBV19, the J call TRBJ1-5; perhaps TRBD1 as D (6 bases). The V gene's germline CDR1 is LNHDA and CDR2 SQIVND (reference sequence). V dropped 10 bases and J dropped 5 bases, with 18 bases sitting between them. CDR3 length equals 14 residues. The chain's CDR3 is CATTVGGGHQPQHF. In DNA, the CDR3 is TGTGCCACTACGGTTGGGGGGGGCCATCAGCCCCAGCATTTT.

The chain uses TRBV7-9 and TRBJ2-3; TRBD2 matches at 9 bases. V shed 1 base, J shed 2 bases, and the junction held 7 bases outside the gene matches. The V gene's germline CDR1 is SEHNR and CDR2 FQNEAQ (reference sequence). The CDR3 has 17 amino acids. The CDR3 is CASSLGVSGSLTDTQYF. CDR3 in DNA: TGTGCCAGCAGCTTAGGGGTTAGCGGGAGCCTCACAGATACGCAGTATTTT. Full variable domain (rest looked up from reference TRBV7-9 and TRBJ2-3): DTGVSQNPRHKITKRGQNVTFRCDPISEHNRLYWYRQTLGQGPEFLTYFQNEAQLEKSRLLSDRFSAERPKGSFSTLEIQRTEQGDSAMYLCASSLGVSGSLTDTQYFGPGTRLTVL.

The chain joins TRBV6-1 to TRBJ2-2, with a weak D call TRBD2 (5 bases). V lost 1 base and J 3 bases, leaving 9 bases between the germline ends. This CDR3 region has 15 residues. The germline CDR1 and CDR2 sequences are MNHNS and SASEGT. The CDR3 here is CASSEVGGYTGELFF. The CDR3, as DNA: TGTGCCAGCAGTGAAGTGGGCGGGTACACCGGGGAGCTGTTTTTT.

The chain has TRBV28 and TRBJ2-2; D might be TRBD1 (6 bases). Germline lookup yields CDR1 MDHEN and CDR2 SYDVKM. The V end lost 4 bases, the J end lost 8 bases, and 17 bases lay between the germline ends. The CDR3 loop spans 15 amino acids. In DNA, the CDR3 is TGTGCCAGCAGTTCGACAGGCCAGACGTGGGGGGAGCTGTTTTTT. Amino acid sequence: CASSSTGQTWGELFF.

The chain is built from TRBV10-3 and TRBJ2-7; 10 bases align to TRBD2. Germline CDR1 reads ENHRY; CDR2 reads SYGVKD. CDR3 length equals 17 residues. V gave up 4 bases and J gave up 5 bases; unmatched junction bases: 14. The CDR3 sequence: CAISGPSGASGSHEQYF. In DNA, the CDR3 is TGTGCCATCAGTGGCCCCTCGGGCGCTAGCGGGAGCCACGAGCAGTACTTC.

The J gene is TRBJ2-1, the V gene TRBV5-6; 11 nucleotides line up with TRBD2. Germline CDR1 SGHDT, CDR2 YYEEEE. The length of the CDR3 is 16 residues. J was trimmed by 9 bases and V by 4 bases; bases with no gene match: 12. The CDR3 coding sequence is TGTGCCAGCAGCCTGGGGGTAGCGGGAGGGCGTCGTGAGCAGTTCTTC. It encodes CASSLGVAGGRREQFF.

The chain employs TRBV28 and TRBJ1-5; possible D gene TRBD1, 5 bases. CDR3 length: 17 residues. Trimming removed 4 bases from V and 2 bases from J, with 18 bases in between. The germline gives CDR1 MDHEN, CDR2 SYDVKM. CDR3: CASSSENVWGGNQPQHF. The CDR3 DNA is TGTGCCAGCAGTTCCGAGAACGTATGGGGGGGCAATCAGCCCCAGCATTTT.

V usage is TRBV4-3 and J usage is TRBJ2-6; D is unclear. V was clipped by 4 bases and J by 0 bases, with 16 bases between them. CDR1 and CDR2 (germline): LGHNA, YSLEER. The CDR3 covers 18 residues. The CDR3 DNA follows: TGCGCCAGCAGCCCAGAAGGCCAACTACTCTCTGGGGCCAACGTCCTGACTTTC. This sequence encodes CASSPEGQLLSGANVLTF.

CDR3 in amino acids: CASSLWGEGRMNTEAFF. CDR3 nucleotide sequence: TGTGCCAGCAGTTTATGGGGGGAGGGCAGGATGAACACTGAAGCTTTCTTT. The V and J genes are TRBV28 and TRBJ1-1; a possible D gene is TRBD1 (5 bases). The CDR3 sequence is 17 residues long. V lost 0 bases and J 0 bases, leaving 14 bases between the germline ends. Germline loops: CDR1 MDHEN, CDR2 SYDVKM.

This rearrangement joins TRBV5-1 to TRBJ2-3; TRBD2 is a possible D gene (7 bases). Germline values: CDR1 SGHRS, CDR2 YFSETQ. V shed 7 bases and J shed 6 bases, with 15 bases lying between them. CDR3 length equals 13 residues. Written as DNA, the CDR3 is TGCGCCAGCCAAACCAGGGGAGGGGATACGCAGTATTTT. Amino acids: CASQTRGGDTQYF.

V gene TRBV4-3 combines with J gene TRBJ1-2; possible D gene TRBD1, 6 bases. Trimming shortened V by 0 bases and J by 8 bases, and 13 bases separated the two germline ends. Germline assignment: CDR1 LGHNA and CDR2 YSLEER. The CDR3 covers 14 residues. CDR3 residues: CASSQDMRGRGYTF. The DNA for the CDR3 is TGCGCCAGCAGCCAAGATATGAGGGGGAGAGGCTACACCTTC.

V usage is TRBV2 and J usage is TRBJ2-2, with TRBD2 matching 10 bases. V lost 8 bases to trimming and J lost 4 bases; unmatched junction nucleotides: 1. Germline V lookup: CDR1 SNHLY, CDR2 FYNNEI. The length of the CDR3 is 13 residues. The CDR3: CASQREGTGELFF. The CDR3 nucleotides are TGTGCCAGCCAGCGGGAGGGCACCGGGGAGCTGTTTTTT.

The chain employs TRBV6-5 and TRBJ2-7, with 7 bases fitting TRBD1. The CDR3 is made up of 15 amino acids. V lost 2 bases and J lost 7; bases outside the gene matches: 11. Germline CDR1 reads MNHEY; CDR2 reads SVGAGI. The CDR3 is CASSYGDRAGLEQYF. The DNA for the CDR3 is TGTGCCAGCAGTTACGGAGACAGGGCAGGCTTGGAGCAGTACTTC.

Here the CDR3 DNA reads TGTGCCAGCAGCTTAACGAGGCAGGGGGCCGGAGAGACCCAGTACTTC. Translation: CASSLTRQGAGETQYF. The J gene is TRBJ2-5, the V gene TRBV7-3; 8 bases map to TRBD1. The CDR3 sequence is 16 residues long. The germline V gene has CDR1 SGHTA and CDR2 FQGTGA. V lost 0 bases, J lost 4 bases, and 7 bases stayed unmatched. The full variable domain, rest sourced from reference TRBV7-3 and TRBJ2-5, is GAGVSQTPSNKVTEKGKYVELRCDPISGHTALYWYRQSLGQGPEFLIYFQGTGAADDSGLPNDRFFAVRPEGSVSTLKIQRTERGDSAVYLCASSLTRQGAGETQYFGPGTRLLVL.

A single count supports this clone. The chain uses TRBV5-1 and TRBJ2-1, with TRBD1 matching 11 bases. The germline V gene has CDR1 SGHRS and CDR2 YFSETQ. V shed 3 bases and J 1 base; nucleotides not matched to a gene: 3. The CDR3 is 16 residues long. The CDR3 DNA reads TGCGCCAGCAGCTGGGGACAGGGGGAGTCCTACAATGAGCAGTTCTTC. This sequence encodes CASSWGQGESYNEQFF.

This chain links TRBV5-6 with TRBJ1-1; D unclear. Germline loops: CDR1 SGHDT, CDR2 YYEEEE. CDR3 length equals 16 residues. Trimming took off 3 bases at V and 0 bases at J, with 15 bases between the two ends. Written as DNA, the CDR3 is TGTGCCAGCAGCTCACCAGCGACCCAATTGAACACTGAAGCTTTCTTT. Translating gives CASSSPATQLNTEAFF.